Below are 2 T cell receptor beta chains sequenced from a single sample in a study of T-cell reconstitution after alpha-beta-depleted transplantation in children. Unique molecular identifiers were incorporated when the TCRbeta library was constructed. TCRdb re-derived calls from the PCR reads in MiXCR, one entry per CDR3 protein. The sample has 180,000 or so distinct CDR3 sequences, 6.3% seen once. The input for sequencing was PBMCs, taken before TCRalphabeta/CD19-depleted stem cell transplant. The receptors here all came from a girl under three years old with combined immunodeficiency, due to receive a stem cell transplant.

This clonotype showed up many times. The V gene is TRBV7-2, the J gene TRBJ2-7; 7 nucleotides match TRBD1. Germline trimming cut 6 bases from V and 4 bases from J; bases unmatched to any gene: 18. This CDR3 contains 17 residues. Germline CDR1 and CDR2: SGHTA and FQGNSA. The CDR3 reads CASRGGQNARELYEQYF. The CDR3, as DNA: TGTGCCAGCAGAGGGGGACAGAATGCCAGGGAACTTTACGAGCAGTACTTC.

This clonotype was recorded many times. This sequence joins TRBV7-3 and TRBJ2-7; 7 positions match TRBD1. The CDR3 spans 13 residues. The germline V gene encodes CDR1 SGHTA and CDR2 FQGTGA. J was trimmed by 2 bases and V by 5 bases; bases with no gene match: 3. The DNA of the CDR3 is TGTGCCAGCAGCCGGGACAGAACCTACGAGCAGTACTTC. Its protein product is CASSRDRTYEQYF. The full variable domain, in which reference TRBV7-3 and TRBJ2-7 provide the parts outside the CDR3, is GAGVSQTPSNKVTEKGKYVELRCDPISGHTALYWYRQSLGQGPEFLIYFQGTGAADDSGLPNDRFFAVRPEGSVSTLKIQRTERGDSAVYLCASSRDRTYEQYFGPGTRLTVT.